The clone carrying this T cell receptor beta chain was seen a single time. V was clipped by 8 bases and J by 2 bases; unmatched bases: 5. Per germline, CDR1 LNHDA and CDR2 SQIVND (reference sequence). This CDR3 region has 14 residues. The data originate from a study of OX40 agonist ivuxolimab in advanced cancers. The protocol was immunoSEQ multiplex PCR, while the TCRdb copy is restricted to in-frame clones and leaves out a portion. This table holds 50,000 or so clones, approximately 78% found once. The V and J genes are TRBV19 and TRBJ2-7; 11 nucleotides align to TRBD2. The material was CD4+ or CD8+ T cells sorted from blood, obtained in a trial of the OX40 agonist ivuxolimab. This TCR was recovered from an adult with an advanced solid tumor such as melanoma, head and neck, liver or kidney cancer. DNA of the CDR3: TGTGCCAGTGCTAGCGGGGGGCTTACCTACGAGCAGTACTTC. Amino acid sequence: CASASGGLTYEQYF.